The 27 T cell receptor beta chains given below trace back to one sample, sequenced in a study of early T cells in non-severe SARS-CoV-2 infection. Via MiXCR, TCRdb re-called the 5' RACE reads, giving one row per CDR3 protein. The sample lists about 76,000 distinct CDR3 sequences, approximately 10% occurring once. Source material: whole blood. The receptors were gathered from an adult who was a healthcare worker with PCR-confirmed SARS-CoV-2 infection or an uninfected control (not recorded which).

This clonotype was detected ten times or more. The chain links TRBV20-1 to TRBJ2-7; 13 nucleotides match TRBD2. The ends lost 3 bases at V and 2 bases at J; junction bases unmatched: 7. This CDR3 has 16 residues. The germline V gene encodes CDR1 DFQATT and CDR2 SNEGSKA (reference sequence). CDR3 in amino acids: CSARLLLAGGPYEQYF. CDR3 nucleotide sequence: TGCAGTGCTAGGCTTTTACTAGCGGGGGGGCCCTACGAGCAGTACTTC.

The table lists this clonotype with a few counts. The V gene is TRBV5-1, the J gene TRBJ2-5; TRBD1 is a possible D gene (5 bases). V lost 4 bases and J lost 5, with 15 bases in between. Germline V gene sequence: CDR1 SGHRS, CDR2 YFSETQ. The CDR3 runs 14 residues. CDR3 residues: CASSPDQGWETQYF. DNA of the CDR3: TGCGCCAGCAGCCCCGACCAGGGATGGGAGACCCAGTACTTC.

This sequence joins TRBV11-2 and TRBJ2-7; possibly TRBD2 for D (5 bases). The CDR3 consists of 13 residues. The V end lost 1 base, the J end lost 7 bases, and 11 bases lay between the germline ends. Germline V gives CDR1 SGHAT, CDR2 FQNNGV. The CDR3 sequence is CASSLGFSGEQYF. The CDR3 DNA reads as TGTGCCAGCAGCTTAGGTTTTTCGGGGGAGCAGTACTTC.

As to this clonotype: Mismatch with germline at one junction end may stem from a read error. This chain joins TRBV2 and TRBJ1-1, with 7 bases matching TRBD1. From germline, CDR1 is SNHLY and CDR2 FYNNEI. The CDR3 is made up of 13 amino acids. As DNA, the CDR3 is TGTGCCAGCAGAGAAGACAGGGCCACTGAAGCTTTCTTT. Encoded protein: CASREDRATEAFF.

This chain uses TRBV7-9 with TRBJ2-2; TRBD1 agrees at 9 bases. V lost 5 bases, J lost 6 bases, and 7 bases stayed unmatched. The V gene's germline CDR1 is SEHNR and CDR2 FQNEAQ (reference sequence). CDR3 length: 15 amino acids. CDR3 protein: CASSPGQGRAGELFF. In nucleotides, the CDR3 is TGTGCCAGCAGCCCCGGACAGGGGCGAGCCGGGGAGCTGTTTTTT.

There are many counts of this clonotype. The rearrangement links TRBV4-1 to TRBJ1-1, with D hard to call. CDR1 and CDR2 (germline): MGHRA, YSYEKL. V was cut by 6 bases and J by 1 base, with 12 bases left in between. The CDR3 consists of 14 residues. CDR3 protein: CASRGRTQNTEAFF. The DNA for the CDR3 is TGCGCCAGCAGGGGGAGAACCCAGAACACTGAAGCTTTCTTT.

There are many counts of this clonotype. This chain connects TRBV6-5 to TRBJ2-7; D is possibly TRBD2 (5 bases). This CDR3 is 14 amino acids long. The V gene's germline CDR1 is MNHEY and CDR2 SVGAGI. V lost 0 bases to trimming and J lost 3 bases, with 9 bases between them. CDR3 residues: CASSYSTGNYEQYF. The CDR3 DNA sequence: TGTGCCAGCAGTTACTCGACCGGGAACTACGAGCAGTACTTC.

At least ten counts were recorded for this clonotype. The V gene is TRBV12-3 or TRBV12-4, the J gene TRBJ2-7; the match to TRBD1 covers 10 bases. This CDR3 has 14 amino acids. J gave up 4 bases and V 6 bases, and 6 bases lay outside the gene matches. The CDR3 spells CASSGQGVLYEQYF. In nucleotides, the CDR3 is TGTGCCAGCAGCGGACAGGGGGTTCTATACGAGCAGTACTTC.

The chain employs TRBV2 and TRBJ2-7; 7 bases align to TRBD1. Germline lookup yields CDR1 SNHLY and CDR2 FYNNEI. Trimming at V came to 3 bases and at J to 4 bases, leaving 9 bases not matched to a gene. This CDR3 has 15 residues. Here the CDR3 reads CASSDGQGVIYEQYF. For the CDR3, the DNA is TGTGCCAGCAGTGATGGCCAGGGGGTAATATACGAGCAGTACTTC.

This clonotype appeared many times. The chain couples TRBV4-1 to TRBJ1-1; a weak D match, TRBD1 (6 bases). CDR1 and CDR2 from the germline V gene are MGHRA and YSYEKL. The CDR3 contains 16 residues. Trimming left V 4 bases short and J 1 base short, with 16 bases between. The CDR3 DNA reads as TGCGCCAGCAGCCGACCAAAACAGGGCTGGAACACTGAAGCTTTCTTT. Amino acids: CASSRPKQGWNTEAFF.

The CDR3 nucleotides read TGTGCCAGCAGCTCCCGACTCGAAGAGACCCAGTACTTC. Its protein is CASSSRLEETQYF. The chain joins TRBV11-2 to TRBJ2-5; unclear D gene. V was clipped by 4 bases and J by 3 bases, with 9 bases between them. CDR1 is SGHAT and CDR2 is FQNNGV in the germline V gene. This CDR3 region has 13 residues.

This chain links TRBV5-5 with TRBJ1-5; 8 positions agree with TRBD1. Germline V gene data show CDR1 as SGHKS and CDR2 as YYEKEE (reference sequence). The length of the CDR3 is 17 residues. The trim removed 5 bases at V and 5 bases at J, leaving 15 bases unmatched. CDR3 coding DNA: TGTGCCAGCAGAACTTGGGACAGGCCCGAATCCTATCAGCCCCAGCATTTT. This sequence encodes CASRTWDRPESYQPQHF.

This clonotype was detected many times. This chain uses TRBV10-3 with TRBJ1-5; 7 positions agree with TRBD1. There are 16 residues in the CDR3. J gave up 10 bases and V 3 bases, and 15 bases lay outside the gene matches. Germline CDR1 and CDR2: ENHRY and SYGVKD. The DNA of the CDR3 is TGTGCCATCAGTGAAGGGGGATACAGGGGACCCGGCCCCCAGCATTTT. Amino acids: CAISEGGYRGPGPQHF.

In this sample, this clonotype turned up many times. The J gene is TRBJ2-6, the V gene TRBV19; tentatively, D is TRBD1 (6 bases). V lost 5 bases and J lost 1, with 12 bases in between. The CDR3 consists of 16 residues. Looked up from germline, CDR1 is LNHDA and CDR2 is SQIVND (reference sequence). CDR3 region: CASSPNTGSGANVLTF. The CDR3 DNA is TGTGCCAGTAGTCCAAATACAGGGTCTGGGGCCAACGTCCTGACTTTC.

Sample share makes this clonotype medium-sized. V gene TRBV5-1 combines with J gene TRBJ2-5; 11 positions agree with TRBD2. Germline V gene data show CDR1 as SGHRS and CDR2 as YFSETQ. The CDR3 runs 15 residues. Trimming removed 4 bases from V and 5 bases from J; junction bases left unmatched: 7. CDR3 amino acids: CASSGGLAASETQYF. The CDR3 nucleotides are TGCGCCAGCAGCGGGGGACTAGCGGCGTCGGAGACCCAGTACTTC.

This chain joins TRBV2 and TRBJ2-5, with a weak D call TRBD2 (5 bases). The germline gives CDR1 SNHLY, CDR2 FYNNEI. With 6 bases removed from V and 4 bases from J, the gap between germline ends came to 12 bases. CDR3 length: 13 amino acids. The CDR3 protein is CASSAASTETQYF. Here the CDR3 DNA reads TGTGCCAGCAGCGCCGCTAGCACAGAGACCCAGTACTTC.

This clonotype was observed a handful of times. V and J are TRBV12-3 or TRBV12-4 and TRBJ2-1, with TRBD2 identical over 10 bases. The CDR3 runs 15 residues. V shed 6 bases, J shed 6 bases, and the junction held 8 bases outside the gene matches. CDR3 sequence (DNA): TGTGCCAGCAGCCCCATAGCGGGGGGCTTCAATGAGCAGTTCTTC. Its protein product is CASSPIAGGFNEQFF.

This clonotype came up many times. This chain joins TRBV20-1 and TRBJ1-3, with D unclear. The CDR3 has 16 amino acids. CDR1 DFQATT and CDR2 SNEGSKA come from the germline V gene (reference sequence). Trimming cost V 1 base and J 0 bases, with 13 bases left between them. CDR3 in DNA: TGCAGTGCTAGAGCCGAAAGGCCTCTCTCTGGAAACACCATATATTTT. Translation gives CSARAERPLSGNTIYF.

This clonotype occurred many times. V gene TRBV18 combines with J gene TRBJ2-7; tentatively, D is TRBD2 (5 bases). Germline V lookup: CDR1 KGHSH, CDR2 LQKENI. The CDR3 has 13 residues. V dropped 3 bases and J dropped 3 bases, with 9 bases sitting between them. CDR3 sequence: CASSPRGYYEQYF. CDR3 bases: TGTGCCAGCTCACCTCGGGGTTACTACGAGCAGTACTTC.

At least ten counts were recorded for this clonotype. CDR3 bases: TGTGCCAGCACCAATGAAAAGGGACAGGGAAACACCGGGGAGCTGTTTTTT. Translation: CASTNEKGQGNTGELFF. The V and J genes are TRBV7-6 and TRBJ2-2, with TRBD1 identical over 9 bases. Trimming at V came to 7 bases and at J to 2 bases, leaving 11 bases not matched to a gene. The germline CDR1 and CDR2 sequences are SGHVS and FNYEAQ. This CDR3 is 17 amino acids long.

The rearrangement joins TRBV30 to TRBJ2-3, with D possibly being TRBD2 (6 bases). This CDR3 contains 13 residues. CDR1 and CDR2 from the germline V gene are GTSNPN and SVGIG (reference sequence). V lost 5 bases and J 1 base, leaving 10 bases between the germline ends. DNA of the CDR3: TGTGCCTGGGCGTGGGGGGGCACAGATACGCAGTATTTT. It yields the protein CAWAWGGTDTQYF.

In this sample, this clonotype turned up many times. The V call is TRBV19, the J call TRBJ2-1; 11 positions agree with TRBD1. The CDR3 has 16 amino acids. The V segment lost 6 bases and the J segment 8 bases; nucleotides outside the gene matches: 12. Per germline, CDR1 LNHDA and CDR2 SQIVND (reference sequence). CDR3 nucleotides: TGTGCCAGTAGACCAACGGGACAGGGGGTACGGGATGAGCAGTTCTTC. As protein: CASRPTGQGVRDEQFF.

The table lists this clonotype with many counts. The chain joins TRBV3-1 to TRBJ2-2, with 10 bases matching TRBD2. With 1 base clipped from V and 3 bases from J, the junction kept 2 bases outside the gene matches. Germline V gene lookup returns CDR1 LGHDT and CDR2 YNNKEL (reference sequence). The CDR3 sequence is 16 residues long. For the CDR3, the DNA is TGTGCCAGCAGCCAAGCGGGACTAGCGCACACCGGGGAGCTGTTTTTT. This gives the protein CASSQAGLAHTGELFF.

This clonotype was counted a few times. The chain has TRBV12-3 or TRBV12-4 and TRBJ1-1; D remains ambiguous. V lost 5 bases to trimming and J lost 0 bases, with 10 bases between them. CDR3 length: 14 amino acids. Here the CDR3 reads CASSDRVLNTEAFF. Here the CDR3 DNA reads TGTGCCAGCAGTGACCGGGTCCTGAACACTGAAGCTTTCTTT.

This clonotype was counted ten times or more. J is TRBJ1-2 and V is TRBV2, with D possibly being TRBD1 (5 bases). V was shortened by 4 bases and J by 4 bases, with 16 bases between the two germline ends. The CDR3 sequence is 15 residues long. Germline V gene sequence: CDR1 SNHLY, CDR2 FYNNEI. In nucleotides, the CDR3 is TGTGCCAGCAGTGCGGTTCGGGGGGTGAGCTATGGCTACACCTTC. Protein product: CASSAVRGVSYGYTF.

The sample holds many counts of this clonotype. J is TRBJ2-3 and V is TRBV7-6; TRBD1 might be the D (5 bases). Germline V CDR1 and CDR2: SGHVS, FNYEAQ. Trimming pared 3 bases from V and 6 bases from J, leaving 10 bases between. The CDR3 extends over 13 amino acids. As DNA, the CDR3 is TGTGCCAGCAGCTTGGTAAGGGGCGATACGCAGTATTTT. Encoded protein: CASSLVRGDTQYF. The whole variable domain, remainder taken from reference TRBV7-6 and TRBJ2-3, is GAGVSQSPRYKVTKRGQDVALRCDPISGHVSLYWYRQALGQGPEFLTYFNYEAQQDKSGLPNDRFSAERPEGSISTLTIQRTEQRDSAMYRCASSLVRGDTQYFGPGTRLTVL.

In this sample, this clonotype turned up a few times. The chain carries TRBV30 and TRBJ1-2, with 10 bases identical to TRBD1. The germline gives CDR1 GTSNPN, CDR2 SVGIG (reference sequence). V lost 4 bases and J lost 4; bases outside the gene matches: 3. The CDR3 consists of 13 residues. The CDR3 sequence is CAWTTGGTYGYTF. The CDR3 region has the DNA TGTGCCTGGACGACAGGGGGCACCTATGGCTACACCTTC. Looking up the rest from reference TRBV30 and TRBJ1-2 gives the full variable domain: SQTIHQWPATLVQPVGSPLSLECTVEGTSNPNLYWYRQAAGRGLQLLFYSVGIGQISSEVPQNLSASRPQDRQFILSSKKLLLSDSGFYLCAWTTGGTYGYTFGSGTRLTVV.